The 31 T cell receptor beta chains in this list originate from one sample, sequenced in a study of blood T cell repertoires in COVID-19. This table comes from immunoSEQ multiplex PCR, and its TCRdb copy is limited to in-frame clones, with some not included. The sample lists around 480,000 clones, 70% to 90% occurring once. The material sequenced was peripheral blood. These receptors originate from a woman aged 45-65 years with COVID-19, enrolled during active disease.

V usage is TRBV6-5 and J usage is TRBJ1-1; D is ambiguous. The V gene's germline CDR1 is MNHEY and CDR2 SVGAGI. V was trimmed by 3 bases and J by 2 bases, leaving 13 bases between them. This CDR3 region has 15 residues. In DNA, the CDR3 is TGTGCCAGCAGTTATCCTCGGGTTTCAAACACTGAAGCTTTCTTT. Its translation is CASSYPRVSNTEAFF.

This CDR3 is CATSVGQGIVDEQFF. The CDR3 DNA follows: TGTGCCACCAGTGTAGGACAGGGAATAGTGGATGAGCAGTTCTTC. The V call is TRBV24-1, the J call TRBJ2-1; 8 nucleotides match TRBD1. V shed 5 bases, J shed 8 bases, and the junction held 10 bases outside the gene matches. Looked up from germline, CDR1 is KGHDR and CDR2 is SFDVKD. This CDR3 is built from 15 residues.

CDR3 loop: CASGLGQGLADTQYF. Written as DNA, the CDR3 is TGTGCTAGTGGTTTGGGACAGGGGTTAGCAGATACGCAGTATTTT. V and J are TRBV12-5 and TRBJ2-3; 8 bases fit TRBD1. V trimming: 1 base; J trimming: 4 bases; junction bases outside the gene matches: 4. Germline lookup yields CDR1 LGHNT and CDR2 FRNRAP. This CDR3 comprises 15 residues.

V is TRBV11-2 and J is TRBJ1-1; TRBD1 aligns across 7 bases. The CDR3 has 14 residues. Germline CDR1 SGHAT, CDR2 FQNNGV. After removal of 6 bases from V and 3 bases from J, the junction contained 7 bases not matched to a gene. CDR3 in DNA: TGTGCCAGCAGTTTCCAGGGGGAGGACACTGAAGCTTTCTTT. It encodes CASSFQGEDTEAFF. Full variable domain (rest looked up from reference TRBV11-2 and TRBJ1-1): EAGVAQSPRYKIIEKRQSVAFWCNPISGHATLYWYQQILGQGPKLLIQFQNNGVVDDSQLPKDRFSAERLKGVDSTLKIQPAKLEDSAVYLCASSFQGEDTEAFFGQGTRLTVV.

The rearrangement uses TRBV5-8 and TRBJ2-7; possibly TRBD1 for D (6 bases). CDR1 SGHTS and CDR2 YDEGEE come from the germline V gene. CDR3 length equals 14 residues. V lost 4 bases to trimming and J lost 3 bases, with 14 bases between them. CDR3 sequence (DNA): TGTGCCAGCAGCGACCCAGGGGCAGGCTACGAGCAGTACTTC. It translates to CASSDPGAGYEQYF.

In its sample, this clone was seen once. The rearrangement joins TRBV2 to TRBJ2-2; D might be TRBD1 (6 bases). Looked up from germline, CDR1 is SNHLY and CDR2 is FYNNEI. The CDR3 is 13 amino acids. Trimming shortened V by 9 bases and J by 7 bases, and 15 bases separated the two germline ends. This CDR3 is CARRTAIFGELFF. CDR3 in DNA: TGTGCCAGACGGACAGCCATATTCGGGGAGCTGTTTTTT.

Only one count was recorded for this clone. The V gene is TRBV9, the J gene TRBJ2-3; unclear D gene. The V gene's germline CDR1 is SGDLS and CDR2 YYNGEE. This CDR3 contains 13 residues. Deletions cut 0 bases from V and 5 bases from J, with 7 bases between. For the CDR3, the DNA is TGTGCCAGCAGCGTAGCCCCCGGAGATACGCAGTATTTT. It codes for CASSVAPGDTQYF.

The rearrangement links TRBV5-4 to TRBJ1-4; weak D call: TRBD1 (5 bases). The germline gives CDR1 SGHNT, CDR2 YYREEE (reference sequence). V dropped 4 bases and J dropped 0 bases, with 10 bases sitting between them. This CDR3 contains 15 residues. The CDR3, as DNA: TGTGCCAGCAGCAGCCTGACAGCAACTAATGAAAAACTGTTTTTT. This codes for CASSSLTATNEKLFF.

This chain connects TRBV5-1 to TRBJ1-2, with 8 nucleotides matching TRBD1. CDR1 and CDR2 from the germline V gene are SGHRS and YFSETQ. V trimming: 4 bases; J trimming: 1 base; junction bases outside the gene matches: 3. The CDR3 sequence is 14 residues long. The DNA of the CDR3 is TGCGCCAGCAGCGTCGGACAGGGTAACTATGGCTACACCTTC. Residues: CASSVGQGNYGYTF.

The chain uses TRBV6-5 and TRBJ1-3; D ambiguous. Germline lookup yields CDR1 MNHEY and CDR2 SVGAGI. Trimming took 10 bases from V and 3 from J, leaving 10 bases between them. The CDR3 length is 12 residues. CDR3 in DNA: TGTGCCACCACTACCATTGGAAACACCATATATTTT. Translating it yields CATTTIGNTIYF.

J is TRBJ2-7 and V is TRBV7-2; 9 bases are a match to TRBD2. With 2 bases clipped from V and 5 bases from J, the junction kept 7 bases outside the gene matches. The CDR3 contains 15 residues. The germline CDR1 and CDR2 sequences are SGHTA and FQGNSA. The CDR3 nucleotides read TGTGCCAGCAGCTTAAGGCGGGGGGGCACAGACGAGCAGTACTTC. This gives the protein CASSLRRGGTDEQYF.

The chain is built from TRBV21-1 and TRBJ2-1; whether TRBD2, the table's D call, matches the DNA was not checked. TRBV21-1 counts as a pseudogene. The CDR3 is 15 residues long. The CDR3 DNA is TGTGCCAGCAGCAACTGGACTAGAGGATGGAATGAGCAGTTCTTC. It is translated as CASSNWTRGWNEQFF.

This clone is a singleton in its sample. The V and J genes are TRBV7-3 and TRBJ2-1, with a possible D match to TRBD2 (7 bases). CDR1 is SGHTA, CDR2 FQGTGA, per germline. With 4 bases removed from V and 9 bases from J, the gap between germline ends came to 16 bases. The CDR3 is 14 amino acids. CDR3 coding DNA: TGTGCCAGCAGCTCTTACGGGGGGCCGGGTGAGCAGTTCTTC. It is translated as CASSSYGGPGEQFF.

About this clone: Other DNA sequences in this specimen translate into the identical CDR3. The CDR3 DNA sequence: TGTGCCAGTAGTATGGGAGCGAACACTGAAGCTTTCTTT. It is translated as CASSMGANTEAFF. The chain carries TRBV19 and TRBJ1-1; D gene uncertain. CDR3 size: 13 residues. Germline CDR1 LNHDA, CDR2 SQIVND (reference sequence). Trimming cost V 3 bases and J 1 base, with 6 bases left between them.

CDR3: CASSLGTGGIGYTF. In DNA form, the CDR3 reads TGTGCCAGCAGCTTGGGGACAGGGGGAATAGGCTACACCTTC. This sequence joins TRBV7-9 and TRBJ1-2; 11 bases match TRBD1. CDR3 length: 14 amino acids. V was pared by 3 bases and J by 8 bases, with 5 bases of the junction left unmatched. Per germline, CDR1 SEHNR and CDR2 FQNEAQ (reference sequence). The full variable domain, in which reference TRBV7-9 and TRBJ1-2 provide the parts outside the CDR3, is DTGVSQNPRHKITKRGQNVTFRCDPISEHNRLYWYRQTLGQGPEFLTYFQNEAQLEKSRLLSDRFSAERPKGSFSTLEIQRTEQGDSAMYLCASSLGTGGIGYTFGSGTRLTVV.

The table lists this clone with a count of one. The V gene is TRBV7-2, the J gene TRBJ2-7, with 7 positions matching TRBD1. This CDR3 is built from 17 residues. V lost 1 base and J lost 3; bases outside the gene matches: 12. Germline V CDR1 and CDR2: SGHTA, FQGNSA. DNA of the CDR3: TGTGCCAGCAGCTTAGTCCATGGACAGGTCACCGTCTACGAGCAGTACTTC. As protein: CASSLVHGQVTVYEQYF. The variable domain in full, completed from reference TRBV7-2 and TRBJ2-7, reads GAGVSQSPSNKVTEKGKDVELRCDPISGHTALYWYRQSLGQGLEFLIYFQGNSAPDKSGLPSDRFSAERTGGSVSTLTIQRTQQEDSAVYLCASSLVHGQVTVYEQYFGPGTRLTVT.

The chain links TRBV30 to TRBJ1-1; TRBD1 might be the D (5 bases). The CDR3 has 16 residues. Germline V gives CDR1 GTSNPN, CDR2 SVGIG (reference sequence). V was trimmed by 0 bases and J by 5 bases, leaving 19 bases between them. The CDR3 DNA is TGTGCCTGGAGTGTGGTTGGGGGGGAGGGATGGACTGAAGCTTTCTTT. Translated: CAWSVVGGEGWTEAFF.

The CDR3 DNA reads TGTGCCTACGGGGAGGGGAGGACCCAGTACTTC. This codes for CAYGEGRTQYF. The chain carries TRBV30 and TRBJ2-5; 7 bases line up with TRBD2. CDR3 length equals 11 residues. Germline V gene data show CDR1 as GTSNPN and CDR2 as SVGIG (reference sequence). V was clipped by 7 bases and J by 7 bases; unmatched bases: 6.

The chain joins TRBV20-1 to TRBJ1-1, with TRBD1 as a possible D gene (5 bases). Germline CDR1 DFQATT, CDR2 SNEGSKA (reference sequence). V was pared by 6 bases and J by 8 bases, with 13 bases between. The CDR3 runs 11 residues. The CDR3 protein is CSAHFQGEAFF. CDR3 coding DNA: TGCAGTGCCCATTTTCAGGGAGAAGCTTTCTTT.

This chain links TRBV6-2 or TRBV6-3 with TRBJ2-5, with 9 bases that match TRBD2. This CDR3 contains 15 residues. From germline, CDR1 is MNHEY and CDR2 SVGEGT. Unmatched junction bases numbered 5, after V lost 2 bases and J lost 4 bases. CDR3 sequence (DNA): TGTGCCAGCAGTTACGGAGCGGGGGGTGCAGAGACCCAGTACTTC. Protein sequence: CASSYGAGGAETQYF.

The chain links TRBV11-2 to TRBJ2-2; 8 bases map to TRBD2. This CDR3 comprises 19 residues. Germline V gene lookup returns CDR1 SGHAT and CDR2 FQNNGV. V shed 1 base and J 4 bases; nucleotides not matched to a gene: 14. The CDR3 protein is CASSLVRSTGGTTTGELFF. CDR3 DNA: TGTGCCAGCAGCTTAGTCCGGTCAACGGGGGGGACGACCACCGGGGAGCTGTTTTTT.

The chain carries TRBV6-5 and TRBJ1-2; TRBD1 aligns across 9 bases. The V gene's germline CDR1 is MNHEY and CDR2 SVGAGI. The CDR3 spans 13 residues. V shed 2 bases and J 12 bases; nucleotides not matched to a gene: 7. CDR3 residues: CASSYGVGQGDTF. DNA of the CDR3: TGTGCCAGCAGTTACGGGGTGGGACAGGGAGACACCTTC.

The chain combines TRBV5-6 with TRBJ1-6, with TRBD1 as a possible D gene (5 bases). CDR1 is SGHDT, CDR2 YYEEEE, per germline. The CDR3 runs to 16 residues. Trimming pared 6 bases from V and 8 bases from J, leaving 21 bases between. The CDR3 loop is CASTQESQGLYSPLHF. DNA for the CDR3: TGTGCCAGCACCCAGGAGTCGCAGGGACTTTATTCACCCCTCCACTTT.

CDR3 DNA sequence: TGTGCCAGCGGGAGTGGTCAGCCCCAGCATTTT. It specifies CASGSGQPQHF. V is TRBV2 and J is TRBJ1-5; D is uncertain. Germline V lookup: CDR1 SNHLY, CDR2 FYNNEI. Trimming cost V 8 bases and J 6 bases, with 8 bases left between them. The CDR3 extends over 11 amino acids.

The chain couples TRBV29-1 to TRBJ1-2, with D perhaps TRBD1 (6 bases). This CDR3 contains 13 residues. V dropped 0 bases and J dropped 7 bases, with 12 bases sitting between them. Looked up from germline, CDR1 is SQVTM and CDR2 is ANQGSEA. The CDR3 sequence is CSVEDQDRAGYTF. CDR3 coding DNA: TGCAGCGTTGAAGACCAGGACAGAGCTGGCTACACCTTC.

This rearrangement joins TRBV4-2 to TRBJ1-2; D is perhaps TRBD1 (5 bases). The CDR3 runs 15 residues. From germline, CDR1 is LGHNA and CDR2 YNFKEQ. Between the trimmed V and J ends, which lost 1 base and 3 bases, there was a span of 12 bases. CDR3 loop: CASSQGQTNYYGYTF. CDR3 nucleotide sequence: TGTGCCAGCAGCCAAGGACAGACAAACTACTATGGCTACACCTTC.

This clone occurred once. Additional DNA sequences in this sample encode the identical CDR3. The V and J genes are TRBV24-1 and TRBJ2-5; TRBD1 aligns across 10 bases. CDR1 and CDR2 (germline): KGHDR, SFDVKD. This CDR3 is built from 15 residues. With 4 bases clipped from V and 3 bases from J, the junction kept 4 bases outside the gene matches. The CDR3: CATSDRTGGEETQYF. CDR3 DNA: TGTGCCACCAGTGACCGGACAGGGGGTGAAGAGACCCAGTACTTC.

V and J are TRBV2 and TRBJ1-2, with 8 positions matching TRBD1. The germline V gene encodes CDR1 SNHLY and CDR2 FYNNEI. This CDR3 has 15 residues. With 6 bases clipped from V and 6 bases from J, the junction kept 12 bases outside the gene matches. The chain's CDR3 is CASSVPGQGYDGYTF. The CDR3 DNA reads as TGTGCCAGCAGCGTTCCCGGACAGGGCTACGATGGCTACACCTTC. Drawing the rest from reference TRBV2 and TRBJ1-2, the complete variable domain is EPEVTQTPSHQVTQMGQEVILRCVPISNHLYFYWYRQILGQKVEFLVSFYNNEISEKSEIFDDQFSVERPDGSNFTLKIRSTKLEDSAMYFCASSVPGQGYDGYTFGSGTRLTVV.

There are a few counts of this clone. The chain is built from TRBV28 and TRBJ1-4; no clear D gene. V lost 7 bases and J 0 bases, leaving 12 bases between the germline ends. Germline loops: CDR1 MDHEN, CDR2 SYDVKM. CDR3 size: 15 residues. The CDR3 is CASTSHSSTNEKLFF. The CDR3 coding sequence is TGTGCCAGCACCAGTCACAGCTCAACTAATGAAAAACTGTTTTTT.

The CDR3 here is CASSLGRSGKSYEQYF. The CDR3 bases are TGTGCCAGCAGCTTAGGAAGGTCCGGGAAGTCCTACGAGCAGTACTTC. The J gene is TRBJ2-7, the V gene TRBV7-9; possibly TRBD2 for D (5 bases). The CDR3 runs to 16 residues. Trimming took 1 base from V and 1 from J, leaving 14 bases between them. Looked up from germline, CDR1 is SEHNR and CDR2 is FQNEAQ (reference sequence).

The rearrangement links TRBV11-2 to TRBJ2-7; TRBD1 matches 7 bases. Germline V gene sequence: CDR1 SGHAT, CDR2 FQNNGV. The ends lost 7 bases at V and 1 base at J; junction bases unmatched: 10. The CDR3 contains 15 residues. The CDR3 is CASTRPGGRSYEQYF. The CDR3 bases are TGTGCCAGCACCAGGCCAGGGGGTAGGTCCTACGAGCAGTACTTC.